This T cell receptor (beta chain) was sequenced during a study of blood T cell repertoires in COVID-19. Study in general: Some COVID-19 samples were acute and others convalescent; all came from the United States, Italy and Spain. T cells, B-cell-depleted T cells, or PBMCs provided the cDNA or gDNA that served as material.

This clone was observed a handful of times. V trimming: 3 bases; J trimming: 8 bases; junction bases outside the gene matches: 13. CDR1 and CDR2 from the germline V gene are MNHEY and SVGEGT. The CDR3 extends over 16 amino acids. Sequencing used immunoSEQ multiplex PCR; TCRdb keeps in-frame clones, though not all of them. The top ten hold roughly 4% of the sample, which has around 150,000 clones, roughly 86% seen once. The receptor was derived from a woman aged 60 to 75 who had recovered from COVID-19. Source material: peripheral blood. V and J are TRBV6-2 or TRBV6-3 and TRBJ1-5; TRBD1 aligns across 7 bases. The CDR3 is CASSYGGSPRGEPQHF. In DNA form, the CDR3 reads TGTGCCAGCAGTTATGGAGGGTCGCCCAGGGGGGAGCCCCAGCATTTT.